This TCR beta chain emerged from a study of T cells in Graves' hyperthyroidism and ophthalmopathy. This clonotype was counted many times. The antigen remains unidentified. Whole-study results and caveats: For ophthalmopathy, model prediction preceded onset by a median about 6 months.

TCR beta CDR3 region amplification was performed from RNA transcripts. Primed by the HTBI set, a first-round RT-PCR was run on the TCR CDR3. MiXCR, applied by TCRdb to the multiplex PCR reads, yields one record per CDR3 protein. The data show a few hundred thousand distinct CDR3 sequences, around 20% seen once. The CDR3 runs to 13 residues. V lost 1 base to trimming and J lost 0 bases, with 4 bases between them. Germline V gene sequence: CDR1 SGHAT, CDR2 FQNNGV. In making diagnoses, clinical symptoms, serum thyroxine and TRAb, thyroid ultrasound and orbital computed tomography were all used. This rearrangement joins TRBV11-2 to TRBJ2-7; D is unresolved. The TCR comes from a young man with Graves' hyperthyroidism. The sequenced sample was blood. DNA for the CDR3: TGTGCCAGCAGCTTAGTAGACTCCTACGAGCAGTACTTC. Protein product: CASSLVDSYEQYF.